This T cell receptor (beta chain) derives from a study of shared clonotypes between healthy human individuals. Study in general: The study enrolled two women and a few men aged 18 to 49.

The data were produced by immunoSEQ multiplex PCR, yet TCRdb's version contains in-frame clones alone and is incomplete. The sample includes around 700,000 clones, over 65% of them seen just once. Both subsets, CD45RA+ naive and CD45RA-negative memory, were split from the CD4+ cells. In the case of this clone: Its antigen is unidentified.

Looked up from germline, CDR1 is GTSNPN and CDR2 is SVGIG (reference sequence). The CDR3 runs to 15 residues. Study-wide findings and caveats: A reduction in generation probabilities was seen for non-shared clonotypes relative to those shared by all four donors. The genetic and exposure-history diversity represented was limited by few donors.

Sample: memory CD4+ T cells sorted from blood. Subset described: CD45RA-negative fraction. The TCR was taken from a young woman in good health. The J gene is TRBJ2-5, the V gene TRBV30; 9 nucleotides match TRBD1. TRBJ2-7 matches the DNA end more closely, so the J call is doubtful. CDR3 nucleotide sequence: TGTGCCTGGAGTGTACCGGGACAGGGTCACTACGAGCAGTACTTC. Encoded protein: CAWSVPGQGHYEQYF.